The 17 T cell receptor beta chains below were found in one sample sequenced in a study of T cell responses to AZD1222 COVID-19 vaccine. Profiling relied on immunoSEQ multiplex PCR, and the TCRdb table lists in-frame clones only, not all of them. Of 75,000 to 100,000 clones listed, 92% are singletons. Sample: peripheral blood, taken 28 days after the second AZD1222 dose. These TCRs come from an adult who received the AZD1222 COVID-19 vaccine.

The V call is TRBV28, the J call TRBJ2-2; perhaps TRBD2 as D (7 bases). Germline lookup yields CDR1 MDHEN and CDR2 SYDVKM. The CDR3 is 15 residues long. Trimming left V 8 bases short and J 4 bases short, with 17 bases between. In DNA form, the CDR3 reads TGTGCCAGCGGGGGGAGGGGGACGTCCACCGGGGAGCTGTTTTTT. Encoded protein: CASGGRGTSTGELFF.

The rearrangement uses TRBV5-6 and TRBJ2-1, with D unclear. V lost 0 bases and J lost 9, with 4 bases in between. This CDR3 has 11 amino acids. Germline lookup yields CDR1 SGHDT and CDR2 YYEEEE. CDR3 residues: CASSLDFEQFF. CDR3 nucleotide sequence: TGTGCCAGCAGCTTGGATTTTGAGCAGTTCTTC.

CDR3 sequence (DNA): TGTGCCAGCCCCCGGGGAACCTATGGCTACACCTTC. Amino acids: CASPRGTYGYTF. The chain links TRBV2 to TRBJ1-2; D is undetermined. Trimming took 8 bases from V and 4 from J, leaving 11 bases between them. The germline V gene encodes CDR1 SNHLY and CDR2 FYNNEI. This CDR3 has 12 residues.

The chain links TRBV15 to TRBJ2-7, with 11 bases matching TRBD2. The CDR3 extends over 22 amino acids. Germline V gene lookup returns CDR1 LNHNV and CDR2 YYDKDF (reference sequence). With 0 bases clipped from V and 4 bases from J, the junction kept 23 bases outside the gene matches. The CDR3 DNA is TGTGCCACCAGCAGAGATCTGTGGCTAGCGGGGGGAAAAGCCGATGGAGGGTACGAGCAGTACTTC. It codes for CATSRDLWLAGGKADGGYEQYF.

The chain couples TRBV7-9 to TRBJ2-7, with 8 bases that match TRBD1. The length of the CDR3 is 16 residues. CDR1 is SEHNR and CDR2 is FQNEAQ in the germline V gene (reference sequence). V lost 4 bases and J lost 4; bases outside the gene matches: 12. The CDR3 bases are TGTGCCAGCAGCTCCTCGGACAGGGCAATCAAGTACGAGCAGTACTTC. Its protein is CASSSSDRAIKYEQYF.

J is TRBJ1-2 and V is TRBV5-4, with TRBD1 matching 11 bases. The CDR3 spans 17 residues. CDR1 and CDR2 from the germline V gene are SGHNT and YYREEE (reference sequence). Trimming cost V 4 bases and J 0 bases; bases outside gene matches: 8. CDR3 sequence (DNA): TGTGCCAGCAGCCGTCCCGGGACAGGGGGGGCTAACTATGGCTACACCTTC. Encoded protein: CASSRPGTGGANYGYTF.

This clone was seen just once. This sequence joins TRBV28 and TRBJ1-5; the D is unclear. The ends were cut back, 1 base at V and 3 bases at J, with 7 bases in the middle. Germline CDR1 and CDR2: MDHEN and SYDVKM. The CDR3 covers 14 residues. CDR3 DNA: TGTGCCAGCAGTTTATCGGTCCCCAATCAGCCCCAGCATTTT. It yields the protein CASSLSVPNQPQHF.

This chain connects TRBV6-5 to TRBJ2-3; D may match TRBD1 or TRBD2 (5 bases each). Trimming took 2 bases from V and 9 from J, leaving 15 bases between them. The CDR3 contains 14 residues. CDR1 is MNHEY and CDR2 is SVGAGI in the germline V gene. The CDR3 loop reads CASSYGAGMDTQYF. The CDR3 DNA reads TGTGCCAGCAGTTACGGGGCGGGCATGGACACGCAGTATTTT.

The CDR3: CASSRILQGALNTEAFF. DNA for the CDR3: TGTGCCAGCAGTCGAATCCTCCAGGGGGCCTTGAACACTGAAGCTTTCTTT. This chain uses TRBV6-6 with TRBJ1-1; 8 bases map to TRBD1. Germline-derived CDR1 and CDR2 are MNHNY and SVGAGI (reference sequence). The CDR3 is made up of 17 amino acids. Unmatched junction bases numbered 11, after V lost 5 bases and J lost 0 bases.

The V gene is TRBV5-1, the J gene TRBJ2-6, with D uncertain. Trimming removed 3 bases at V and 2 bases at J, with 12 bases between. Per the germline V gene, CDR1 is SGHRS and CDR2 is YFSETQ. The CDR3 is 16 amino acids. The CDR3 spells CASSSKEMTGANVLTF. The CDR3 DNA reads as TGCGCCAGCAGCTCGAAGGAAATGACTGGGGCCAACGTCCTGACTTTC.

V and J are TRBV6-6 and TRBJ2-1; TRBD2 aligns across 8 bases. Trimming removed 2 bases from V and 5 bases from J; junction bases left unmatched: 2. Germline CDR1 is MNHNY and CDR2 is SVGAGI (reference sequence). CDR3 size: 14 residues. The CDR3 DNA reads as TGTGCCAGCAGTTACACGGGAGGGGACAATGAGCAGTTCTTC. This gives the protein CASSYTGGDNEQFF.

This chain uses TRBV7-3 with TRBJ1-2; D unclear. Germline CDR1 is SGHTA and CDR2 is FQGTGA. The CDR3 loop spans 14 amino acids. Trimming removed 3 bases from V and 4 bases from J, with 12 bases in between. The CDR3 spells CASSLDRRVYGYTF. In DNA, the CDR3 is TGTGCCAGCAGCTTGGATAGGCGGGTCTATGGCTACACCTTC.

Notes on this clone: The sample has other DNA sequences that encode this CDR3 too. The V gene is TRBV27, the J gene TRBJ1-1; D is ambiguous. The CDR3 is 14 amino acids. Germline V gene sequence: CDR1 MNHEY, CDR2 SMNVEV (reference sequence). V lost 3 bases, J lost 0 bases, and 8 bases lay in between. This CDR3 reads CASSFRPMNTEAFF. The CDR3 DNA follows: TGTGCCAGCAGTTTTAGACCGATGAACACTGAAGCTTTCTTT.

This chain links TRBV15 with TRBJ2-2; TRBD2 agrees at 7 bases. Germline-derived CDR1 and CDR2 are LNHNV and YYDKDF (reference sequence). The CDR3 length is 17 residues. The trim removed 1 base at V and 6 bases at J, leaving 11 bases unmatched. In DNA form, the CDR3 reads TGTGCCACCAGCAGAGTCGGCGGGGGTTTTCATCCCGGGGAGCTGTTTTTT. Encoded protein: CATSRVGGGFHPGELFF.

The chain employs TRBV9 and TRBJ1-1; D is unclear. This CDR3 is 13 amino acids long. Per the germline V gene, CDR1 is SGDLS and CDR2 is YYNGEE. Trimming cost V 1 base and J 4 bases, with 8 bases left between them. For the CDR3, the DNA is TGTGCCAGCAGCGTACACTCAACCACTGAAGCTTTCTTT. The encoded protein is CASSVHSTTEAFF.

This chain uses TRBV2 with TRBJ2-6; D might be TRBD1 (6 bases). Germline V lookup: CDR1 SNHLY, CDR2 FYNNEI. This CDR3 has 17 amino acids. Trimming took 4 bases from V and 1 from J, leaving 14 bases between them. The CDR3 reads CASSGTALISGANVLTF. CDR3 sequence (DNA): TGTGCCAGCAGTGGGACAGCGCTTATATCTGGGGCCAACGTCCTGACTTTC.

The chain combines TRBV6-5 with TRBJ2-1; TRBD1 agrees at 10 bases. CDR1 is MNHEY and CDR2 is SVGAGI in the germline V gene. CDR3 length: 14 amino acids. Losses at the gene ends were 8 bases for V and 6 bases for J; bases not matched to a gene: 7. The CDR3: CASRQGALGNEQFF. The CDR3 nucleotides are TGTGCCAGCCGACAGGGGGCTTTGGGCAATGAGCAGTTCTTC.